Below are 8 T cell receptor beta chains sequenced from a single sample in a study of T cell responses to AZD1222 COVID-19 vaccine. Profiling relied on immunoSEQ multiplex PCR, and the TCRdb table lists in-frame clones only, not all of them. The table lists 200,000 or so clones, approximately 93% of them singletons. Sample: peripheral blood, taken 28 days after the second AZD1222 dose. The receptors were sampled from an adult who received the AZD1222 COVID-19 vaccine.

This chain uses TRBV28 with TRBJ2-7, with D perhaps matching TRBD1 (6 bases). Germline lookup yields CDR1 MDHEN and CDR2 SYDVKM. The ends were cut back, 7 bases at V and 7 bases at J, with 11 bases in the middle. CDR3 length: 11 amino acids. Here the CDR3 reads CASMGAREQYF. In DNA form, the CDR3 reads TGTGCCAGCATGGGGGCAAGGGAGCAGTACTTC.

The chain carries TRBV5-1 and TRBJ1-1; D may be TRBD1 (6 bases). Germline values: CDR1 SGHRS, CDR2 YFSETQ. Trimming took off 0 bases at V and 8 bases at J, with 11 bases between the two ends. The CDR3 length is 13 residues. CDR3 loop: CASSLAQGTEAFF. CDR3 sequence (DNA): TGCGCCAGCAGCTTGGCTCAGGGGACCGAAGCTTTCTTT.

The chain is built from TRBV10-2 and TRBJ2-5; 10 nucleotides line up with TRBD2. Germline V lookup: CDR1 WSHSY, CDR2 SAAADI. This CDR3 comprises 17 residues. Germline trimming cut 3 bases from V and 4 bases from J; bases unmatched to any gene: 11. The chain's CDR3 is CASSDRRRTSGGETQYF. The DNA of the CDR3 is TGCGCCAGCAGTGATCGTAGGAGGACTAGCGGTGGAGAGACCCAGTACTTC.

CDR3 coding DNA: TGTGCCAGCAGCTTAAACGGGGTGAACACTGAAGCTTTCTTT. Translation: CASSLNGVNTEAFF. The chain combines TRBV11-3 with TRBJ1-1; D uncertain. CDR3 length: 14 residues. Germline lookup yields CDR1 SGHNT and CDR2 YENEEA. The V end lost 2 bases, the J end lost 0 bases, and 7 bases lay between the germline ends.

The rearrangement uses TRBV7-9 and TRBJ1-6; unclear D gene. The V end was cut by 0 bases, the J end by 14 bases, with 8 bases between. Looked up from germline, CDR1 is SEHNR and CDR2 is FQNEAQ (reference sequence). CDR3 length: 12 residues. The DNA for the CDR3 is TGTGCCAGCAGCTTAGCGGATAGGGCCCTCCACTTT. Its translation: CASSLADRALHF.

V is TRBV7-2 and J is TRBJ1-1; TRBD1 is a possible D gene (5 bases). Germline-derived CDR1 and CDR2 are SGHTA and FQGNSA. The length of the CDR3 is 14 residues. The V end lost 2 bases, the J end lost 4 bases, and 11 bases lay between the germline ends. The CDR3 DNA follows: TGTGCCAGCAGCTTATTCGGGGGGAGCACTGAAGCTTTCTTT. Its protein product is CASSLFGGSTEAFF.

The chain employs TRBV5-1 and TRBJ1-2; D might be TRBD1 (5 bases). The germline V gene has CDR1 SGHRS and CDR2 YFSETQ. This CDR3 is built from 15 residues. V was cut by 6 bases and J by 4 bases, with 19 bases left in between. CDR3 amino acids: CASNQGVSRTYGYTF. CDR3 coding DNA: TGCGCCAGCAATCAGGGTGTCAGCCGGACCTATGGCTACACCTTC.

The chain recombines TRBV6-2 or TRBV6-3 with TRBJ2-7, with 8 bases aligning to TRBD1. This CDR3 has 15 amino acids. The germline V gene has CDR1 MNHEY and CDR2 SVGEGT. V was clipped by 6 bases and J by 3 bases; unmatched bases: 10. The DNA of the CDR3 is TGTGCCAGCAGCCCCGGACAGGGCTTTATCTACGAGCAGTACTTC. Amino acid sequence: CASSPGQGFIYEQYF.